This TCR beta chain was observed in a study of pediatric ulcerative colitis. V was cut by 7 bases and J by 4 bases, with 11 bases left in between. Germline-derived CDR1 and CDR2 are MNHEY and SMNVEV (reference sequence). CDR3 length equals 13 residues. To note about this clone: Its antigen is unknown.

Study-wide results and limits: No controls had the two rectal clonotypes shared by ulcerative colitis patients.

Assay used: immunoSEQ multiplex PCR; TCRdb lists only in-frame clones, some missing. The table includes 54,000 or so clones, more than 75% detected once. The sequencing input was blood. V gene TRBV27 combines with J gene TRBJ1-3; D not resolved. This sequence was found in a boy between 10 and 17 years old who was a control in a study of pediatric ulcerative colitis. CDR3 DNA sequence: TGTGCCAGCAAGGAGACTTCGGGAAACACCATATATTTT. Translated: CASKETSGNTIYF.